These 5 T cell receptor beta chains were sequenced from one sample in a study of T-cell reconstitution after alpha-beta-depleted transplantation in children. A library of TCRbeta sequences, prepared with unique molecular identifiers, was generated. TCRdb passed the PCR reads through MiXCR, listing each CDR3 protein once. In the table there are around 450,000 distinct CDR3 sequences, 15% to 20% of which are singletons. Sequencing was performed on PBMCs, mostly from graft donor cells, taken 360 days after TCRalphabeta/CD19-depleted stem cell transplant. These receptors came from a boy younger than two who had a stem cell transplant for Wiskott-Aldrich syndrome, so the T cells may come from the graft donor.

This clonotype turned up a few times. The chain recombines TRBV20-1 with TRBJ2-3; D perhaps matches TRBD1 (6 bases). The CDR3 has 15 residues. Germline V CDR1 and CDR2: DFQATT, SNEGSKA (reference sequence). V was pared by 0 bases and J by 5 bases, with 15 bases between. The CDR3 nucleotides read TGCAGTGCTAGAGATTTCGTATTAGGGGGAGATACGCAGTATTTT. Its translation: CSARDFVLGGDTQYF.

DNA of the CDR3: TGTGCCAGCAGCTTAGGGCCCCAGGGCCGGGCGATGAACACTGAAGCTTTCTTT. This encodes CASSLGPQGRAMNTEAFF. The rearrangement joins TRBV11-1 to TRBJ1-1; D is perhaps TRBD1 (5 bases). This CDR3 is 18 amino acids long. V lost 1 base, J lost 0 bases, and 18 bases lay in between. Germline CDR1 reads SGHAT; CDR2 reads FQDESV (reference sequence). Drawing the rest from reference TRBV11-1 and TRBJ1-1, the complete variable domain is EAEVAQSPRYKITEKSQAVAFWCDPISGHATLYWYRQILGQGPELLVQFQDESVVDDSQLPKDRFSAERLKGVDSTLKIQPAELGDSAMYLCASSLGPQGRAMNTEAFFGQGTRLTVV.

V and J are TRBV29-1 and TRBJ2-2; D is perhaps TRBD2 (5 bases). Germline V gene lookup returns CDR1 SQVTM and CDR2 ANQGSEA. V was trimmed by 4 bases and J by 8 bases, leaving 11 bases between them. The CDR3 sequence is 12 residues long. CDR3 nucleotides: TGCAGCGTTGGGACGGGAACAGGGGAGCTGTTTTTT. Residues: CSVGTGTGELFF.

For the CDR3, the DNA is TGTGCCAGTAGTCGCTTGAGGTCCTACAATGAGCAGTTCTTC. Translating it yields CASSRLRSYNEQFF. The chain carries TRBV19 and TRBJ2-1; D gene ambiguous. The CDR3 loop spans 14 amino acids. Germline CDR1 and CDR2: LNHDA and SQIVND (reference sequence). V was shortened by 5 bases and J by 1 base, with 9 bases between the two germline ends. The whole variable domain, filled in from reference TRBV19 and TRBJ2-1, reads DGGITQSPKYLFRKEGQNVTLSCEQNLNHDAMYWYRQDPGQGLRLIYYSQIVNDFQKGDIAEGYSVSREKKESFPLTVTSAQKNPTAFYLCASSRLRSYNEQFFGPGTRLTVL.

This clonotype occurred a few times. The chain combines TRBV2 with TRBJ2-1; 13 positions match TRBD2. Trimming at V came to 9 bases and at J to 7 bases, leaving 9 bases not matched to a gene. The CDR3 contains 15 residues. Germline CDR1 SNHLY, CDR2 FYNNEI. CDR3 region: CASRPGTSGTNEQFF. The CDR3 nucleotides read TGTGCCAGTCGTCCCGGGACTAGCGGGACAAATGAGCAGTTCTTC.